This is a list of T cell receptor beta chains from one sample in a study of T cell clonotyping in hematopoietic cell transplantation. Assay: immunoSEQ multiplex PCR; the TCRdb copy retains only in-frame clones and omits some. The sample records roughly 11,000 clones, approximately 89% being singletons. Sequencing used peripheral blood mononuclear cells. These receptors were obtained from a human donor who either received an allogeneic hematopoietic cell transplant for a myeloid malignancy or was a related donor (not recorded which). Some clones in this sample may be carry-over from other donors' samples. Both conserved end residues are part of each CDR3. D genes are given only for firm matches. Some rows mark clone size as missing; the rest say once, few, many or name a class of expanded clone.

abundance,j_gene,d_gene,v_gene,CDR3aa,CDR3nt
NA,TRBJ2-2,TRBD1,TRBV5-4,CASSLGGTVLTGELFF,TGTGCCAGCAGCTTGGGGGGGACAGTTCTCACCGGGGAGCTGTTTTTT
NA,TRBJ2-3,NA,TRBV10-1,CASSESASADTQYF,TGCGCCAGCAGTGAGTCTGCGTCGGCAGATACGCAGTATTTT
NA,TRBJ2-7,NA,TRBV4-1,CASSQGLSLYEQYF,TGCGCCAGCAGCCAAGGACTAAGCCTCTACGAGCAGTACTTC
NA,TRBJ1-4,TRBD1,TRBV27,CASSSDRGVVKLFF,TGTGCCAGCAGTTCCGACAGGGGTGTGGTAAAACTGTTTTTT
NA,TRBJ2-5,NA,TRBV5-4,CASSLVLSKETQYF,TGTGCCAGCAGCTTGGTTCTCTCGAAAGAGACCCAGTACTTC
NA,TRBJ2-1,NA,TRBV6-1,CASFLANRQFF,TGTGCCAGCTTCCTCGCCAACCGGCAGTTCTTC
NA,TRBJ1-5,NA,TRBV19,CASRMQGRAQHF,TGTGCCAGTAGGATGCAGGGGAGGGCCCAGCATTTT
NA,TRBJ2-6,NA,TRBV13,CASSSQSRSGANVLTF,TGTGCCAGCAGCTCCCAGTCACGGTCTGGGGCCAACGTCCTGACTTTC
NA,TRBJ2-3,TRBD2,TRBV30,CACSAGGADTQYF,TGTGCCTGTTCTGCGGGAGGCGCAGATACGCAGTATTTT
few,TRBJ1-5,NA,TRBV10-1,CASSESGQPQHF,TGCGCCAGCAGTGAGTCGGGTCAGCCCCAGCATTTT
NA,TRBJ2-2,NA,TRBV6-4,CASSDDGGANTGELFF,TGTGCCAGCAGTGATGACGGGGGTGCAAACACCGGGGAGCTGTTTTTT
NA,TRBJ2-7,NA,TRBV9,CASGDGNYEQYF,TGTGCCAGCGGAGACGGGAACTACGAGCAGTACTTC
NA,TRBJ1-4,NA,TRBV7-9,CASSRSPSEKLFF,TGTGCCAGCAGTCGAAGTCCTTCTGAAAAACTGTTTTTT
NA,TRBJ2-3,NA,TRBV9,CASSVVASPPDTQYF,TGTGCCAGCAGCGTAGTAGCGTCCCCCCCAGATACGCAGTATTTT
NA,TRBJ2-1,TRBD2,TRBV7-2,CASSLIGGGINEQFF,TGTGCCAGCAGCCTTATTGGCGGGGGGATCAATGAGCAGTTCTTC
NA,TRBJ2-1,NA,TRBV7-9,CASSPRQEQFF,TGTGCCAGCAGCCCGAGACAGGAGCAGTTCTTC
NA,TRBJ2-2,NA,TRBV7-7,CASSPSPSNTGELFF,TGTGCTAGCAGTCCTTCCCCATCGAACACCGGGGAGCTGTTTTTT
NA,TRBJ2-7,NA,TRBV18,CASSPRDSYPYEQYF,TGTGCCAGCTCACCGCGGGACAGTTACCCCTACGAGCAGTACTTC
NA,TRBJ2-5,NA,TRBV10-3,CAISRGDRETQYF,TGTGCCATCAGCCGCGGGGATAGGGAGACCCAGTACTTC
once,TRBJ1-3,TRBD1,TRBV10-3,CAISGTGGRNTIYF,TGTGCCATCAGTGGGACAGGGGGCAGAAACACCATATATTTT
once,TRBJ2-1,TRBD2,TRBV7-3,CASSSWVAGGTNEQFF,TGTGCCAGCAGCTCCTGGGTAGCGGGGGGCACGAATGAGCAGTTCTTC
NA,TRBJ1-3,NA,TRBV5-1,CASSLGVPGVIGNTIYF,TGCGCCAGCAGCTTGGGTGTGCCTGGAGTCATAGGAAACACCATATATTTT
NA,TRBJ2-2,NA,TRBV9,CASSVDPHNSGELFF,TGTGCCAGCAGCGTAGACCCTCACAATAGCGGGGAGCTGTTTTTT
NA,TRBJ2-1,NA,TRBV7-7,CASSQSSYNEQFF,TGTGCTAGCAGCCAAAGCTCCTACAATGAGCAGTTCTTC
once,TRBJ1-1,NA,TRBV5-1,CASSLVAGVNTEAFF,TGCGCCAGCAGCTTGGTAGCAGGGGTGAACACTGAAGCTTTCTTT
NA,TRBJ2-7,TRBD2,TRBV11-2,CASSLAAGTKF,TGTGCCAGCAGCTTAGCGGCGGGGACTAAGTTC
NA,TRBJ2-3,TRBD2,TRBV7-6,CASSLSYPGGGTDTQYF,TGTGCCAGCAGCTTATCTTACCCGGGGGGGGGCACAGATACGCAGTATTTT